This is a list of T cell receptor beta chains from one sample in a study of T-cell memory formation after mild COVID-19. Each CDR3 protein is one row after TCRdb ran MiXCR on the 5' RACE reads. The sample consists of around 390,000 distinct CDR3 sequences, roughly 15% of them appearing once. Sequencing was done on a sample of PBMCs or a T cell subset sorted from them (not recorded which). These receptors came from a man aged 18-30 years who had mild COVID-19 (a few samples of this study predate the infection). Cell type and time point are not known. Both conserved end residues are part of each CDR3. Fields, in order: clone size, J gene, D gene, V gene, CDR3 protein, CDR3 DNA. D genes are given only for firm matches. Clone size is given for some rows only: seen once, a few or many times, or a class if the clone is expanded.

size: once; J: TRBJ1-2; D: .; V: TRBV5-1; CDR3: CASGDRPTNYGYTF; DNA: TGCGCCAGCGGTGACAGACCCACTAACTATGGCTACACCTTC
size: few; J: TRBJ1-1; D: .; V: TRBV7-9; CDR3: CASSSLSGSNTEAFF; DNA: TGTGCCAGCAGCTCCCTTTCTGGGTCAAACACTGAAGCTTTCTTT
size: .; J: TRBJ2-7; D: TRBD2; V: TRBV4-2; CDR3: CASSQEGLARNEQYF; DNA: TGTGCCAGCAGCCAAGAAGGACTAGCGAGGAACGAGCAGTACTTC
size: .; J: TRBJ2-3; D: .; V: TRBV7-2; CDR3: CASSLELAPWDTQYF; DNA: TGTGCCAGCAGCTTAGAGCTAGCACCCTGGGATACGCAGTATTTT
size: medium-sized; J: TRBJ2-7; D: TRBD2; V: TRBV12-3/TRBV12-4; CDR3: CASSFGGGAGEQYF; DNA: TGTGCCAGCAGTTTTGGCGGGGGGGCCGGTGAGCAGTACTTC
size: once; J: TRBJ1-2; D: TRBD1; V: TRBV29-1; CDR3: CSVEDGTGDGGYTF; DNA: TGCAGCGTTGAAGATGGGACAGGGGATGGTGGCTACACCTTC
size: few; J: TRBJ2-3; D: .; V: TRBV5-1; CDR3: CASSTGTSYPNTDTQYF; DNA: TGCGCCAGCAGCACAGGGACCTCCTACCCAAACACAGATACGCAGTATTTT
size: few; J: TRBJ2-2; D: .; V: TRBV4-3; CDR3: CASSQQFSSGELFF; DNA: TGCGCCAGCAGCCAGCAGTTTAGTTCCGGGGAGCTGTTTTTT
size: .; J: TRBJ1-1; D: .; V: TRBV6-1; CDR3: CASSVWVSTEAFF; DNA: TGTGCCAGCAGTGTATGGGTATCGACTGAAGCTTTCTTT
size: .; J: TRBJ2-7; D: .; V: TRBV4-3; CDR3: CASSQDFTALYEQYF; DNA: TGCGCCAGCAGCCAAGATTTTACGGCACTCTACGAGCAGTACTTC
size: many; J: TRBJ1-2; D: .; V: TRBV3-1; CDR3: CASSQSIQGIYGYTF; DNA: TGTGCCAGCAGCCAAAGTATCCAGGGTATCTACGGCTACACCTTC
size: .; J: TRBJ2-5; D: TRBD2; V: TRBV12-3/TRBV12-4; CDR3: CASSAGGYQETQYF; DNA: TGTGCCAGCAGTGCCGGGGGGTACCAAGAGACCCAGTACTTC
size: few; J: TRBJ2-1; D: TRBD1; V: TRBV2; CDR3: CASKDGTVNEQFF; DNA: TGTGCCAGCAAGGACGGGACAGTCAATGAGCAGTTCTTC
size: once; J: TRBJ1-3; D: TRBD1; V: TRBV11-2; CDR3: CASSSRDRGYYGNTIYF; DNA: TGTGCCAGCAGCAGCCGGGACAGGGGATACTATGGAAACACCATATATTTT
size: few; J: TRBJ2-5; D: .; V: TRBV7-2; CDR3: CASSFSTGGETQYF; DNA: TGTGCCAGCAGCTTCTCGACAGGTGGGGAGACCCAGTACTTC
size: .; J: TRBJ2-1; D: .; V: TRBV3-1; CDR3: CASSQEGGYTYNEQFF; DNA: TGTGCCAGCAGCCAAGAGGGCGGGTATACCTACAATGAGCAGTTCTTC
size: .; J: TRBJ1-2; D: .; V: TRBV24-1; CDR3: CATSDEGSTPYGYTF; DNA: TGTGCCACCAGTGACGAAGGCAGTACTCCCTATGGCTACACCTTC
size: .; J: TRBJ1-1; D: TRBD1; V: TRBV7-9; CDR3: CASSLGTGGSDEAFF; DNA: TGTGCCAGCAGCTTAGGGACAGGGGGCTCGGATGAAGCTTTCTTT
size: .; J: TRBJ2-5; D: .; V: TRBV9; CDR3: CASSEVPSGRTQYF; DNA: TGTGCCAGCAGCGAGGTCCCATCGGGTCGGACCCAGTACTTC
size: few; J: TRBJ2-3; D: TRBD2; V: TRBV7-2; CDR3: CASSLGLAVSTDTQYF; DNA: TGTGCCAGCAGCTTAGGGCTAGCGGTTAGCACAGATACGCAGTATTTT
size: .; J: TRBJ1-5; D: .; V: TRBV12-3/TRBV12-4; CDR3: CASGSLLYSNQPQHF; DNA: TGTGCCAGCGGGAGTCTGTTATATAGCAATCAGCCCCAGCATTTT
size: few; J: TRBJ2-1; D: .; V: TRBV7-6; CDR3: CASSSRTLPLNEQFF; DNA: TGTGCCAGCAGCTCCCGGACCCTACCGCTCAATGAGCAGTTCTTC
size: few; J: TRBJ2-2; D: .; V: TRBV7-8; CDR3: CASSGGRGASTGELFF; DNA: TGTGCCAGCAGCGGGGGTCGTGGGGCGAGCACCGGGGAGCTGTTTTTT
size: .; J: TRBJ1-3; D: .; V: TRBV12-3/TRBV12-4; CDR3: CASSLAPGGGIRNTIYF; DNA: TGTGCCAGCAGTTTGGCCCCGGGGGGGGGAATTCGAAACACCATATATTTT